The next 14 T cell receptor beta chains were all read from a single sample in a study of blood T cell repertoires in COVID-19. Assay used: immunoSEQ multiplex PCR; TCRdb lists only in-frame clones, some missing. The table records about 130,000 clones, more than 70% of them present only once. Sequencing was performed on peripheral blood. These receptors all come from a man between 65 and 79 years old with acute or convalescent COVID-19.

The chain couples TRBV6-5 to TRBJ1-1, with D uncertain. Germline loops: CDR1 MNHEY, CDR2 SVGAGI. Trimming removed 5 bases at V and 3 bases at J, with 10 bases between. This CDR3 has 13 amino acids. The DNA of the CDR3 is TGTGCCAGCAGTCATCCGAGCCACACTGAAGCTTTCTTT. Translating gives CASSHPSHTEAFF.

The chain links TRBV7-2 to TRBJ2-7, with 8 bases aligning to TRBD1. Germline CDR1 reads SGHTA; CDR2 reads FQGNSA. V lost 1 base, J lost 6 bases, and 8 bases stayed unmatched. The CDR3 totals 15 residues. CDR3 in DNA: TGTGCCAGCAGCTTAGTAGCTGGGACAGGTGTCGAGCAGTACTTC. It codes for CASSLVAGTGVEQYF.

This chain joins TRBV4-1 and TRBJ1-3; D is unclear. The CDR3 covers 15 residues. Germline lookup yields CDR1 MGHRA and CDR2 YSYEKL. Deletions cut 4 bases from V and 4 bases from J, with 14 bases between. CDR3 sequence: CASSRMERGGNTIYF. CDR3 in DNA: TGCGCCAGCAGCCGAATGGAGCGTGGCGGAAACACCATATATTTT.

The J gene is TRBJ2-3, the V gene TRBV11-2; the D gene is possibly TRBD2 (6 bases). V lost 1 base and J 0 bases, leaving 11 bases between the germline ends. CDR1 is SGHAT and CDR2 is FQNNGV in the germline V gene. The CDR3 sequence is 16 residues long. In DNA, the CDR3 is TGTGCCAGCAGCTTAGCTGGCGGGGCTAGCACAGATACGCAGTATTTT. Encoded protein: CASSLAGGASTDTQYF. Based on the CDR3 plus reference TRBV11-2 and TRBJ2-3, the full variable domain is EAGVAQSPRYKIIEKRQSVAFWCNPISGHATLYWYQQILGQGPKLLIQFQNNGVVDDSQLPKDRFSAERLKGVDSTLKIQPAKLEDSAVYLCASSLAGGASTDTQYFGPGTRLTVL.

In regard to this clone: The same CDR3 can be traced to other DNA sequences in this sample. The rearrangement uses TRBV6-5 and TRBJ1-2; D is undetermined. The CDR3 is 13 amino acids. CDR1 MNHEY and CDR2 SVGAGI come from the germline V gene. V was cut by 2 bases and J by 3 bases, with 7 bases left in between. The CDR3 nucleotides are TGTGCCAGCAGTTACGGCGGTTACTATGGCTACACCTTC. Its protein is CASSYGGYYGYTF.

The genes are TRBV3-1 (or the pseudogene TRBV3-2) and TRBJ1-2; D is perhaps TRBD1 (6 bases). Germline lookup yields CDR1 LGHDT and CDR2 YNNKEL (reference sequence). The ends were cut back, 1 base at V and 5 bases at J, with 11 bases in the middle. The CDR3 extends over 14 amino acids. DNA of the CDR3: TGTGCCAGCAGCCAAGGCCCACAGGGATATGGCTACACCTTC. Translation: CASSQGPQGYGYTF.

V is TRBV5-1 and J is TRBJ2-6, with 7 bases matching TRBD2. The CDR3 has 16 residues. The ends lost 4 bases at V and 4 bases at J; junction bases unmatched: 8. Germline assignment: CDR1 SGHRS and CDR2 YFSETQ. In nucleotides, the CDR3 is TGCGCCAGCAGCCCGGACGCGGGAGCAGGGGCCAACGTCCTGACTTTC. Protein sequence: CASSPDAGAGANVLTF. Looking up the rest from reference TRBV5-1 and TRBJ2-6 gives the full variable domain: KAGVTQTPRYLIKTRGQQVTLSCSPISGHRSVSWYQQTPGQGLQFLFEYFSETQRNKGNFPGRFSGRQFSNSRSEMNVSTLELGDSALYLCASSPDAGAGANVLTFGAGSRLTVL.

The chain has TRBV5-6 and TRBJ1-2; D remains ambiguous. CDR3 size: 15 residues. The V and J ends lost 0 bases and 0 bases respectively, with 9 bases between them. Germline values: CDR1 SGHDT, CDR2 YYEEEE. The CDR3, as DNA: TGTGCCAGCAGCTTGGCGGGAACAACTAACTATGGCTACACCTTC. Protein sequence: CASSLAGTTNYGYTF.

This clone was counted only a few times. The V and J genes are TRBV18 and TRBJ1-5, with no clear D. Germline values: CDR1 KGHSH, CDR2 LQKENI. V was pared by 5 bases and J by 4 bases, with 9 bases between. This CDR3 is built from 13 residues. CDR3 nucleotide sequence: TGTGCCAGCTCAAGAGGAACAAATCAGCCCCAGCATTTT. It is translated as CASSRGTNQPQHF. The whole variable domain, filled in from reference TRBV18 and TRBJ1-5, reads NAGVMQNPRHLVRRRGQEARLRCSPMKGHSHVYWYRQLPEEGLKFMVYLQKENIIDESGMPKERFSAEFPKEGPSILRIQQVVRGDSAAYFCASSRGTNQPQHFGDGTRLSIL.

This chain links TRBV7-9 with TRBJ2-6; D is uncertain. The germline gives CDR1 SEHNR, CDR2 FQNEAQ (reference sequence). Trimming stripped 11 bases from V and 0 bases from J, with 11 bases between. The CDR3 loop spans 14 amino acids. Here the CDR3 reads CAPQRYSGANVLTF. Here the CDR3 DNA reads TGTGCCCCCCAACGGTACTCTGGGGCCAACGTCCTGACTTTC. The variable domain in full, with the rest retrieved from reference TRBV7-9 and TRBJ2-6, is DTGVSQNPRHKITKRGQNVTFRCDPISEHNRLYWYRQTLGQGPEFLTYFQNEAQLEKSRLLSDRFSAERPKGSFSTLEIQRTEQGDSAMYLCAPQRYSGANVLTFGAGSRLTVL.

The chain employs TRBV6-5 and TRBJ2-7; 9 bases are a match to TRBD1. Trimming at V came to 5 bases and at J to 5 bases, leaving 7 bases not matched to a gene. The CDR3 extends over 14 amino acids. Per the germline V gene, CDR1 is MNHEY and CDR2 is SVGAGI. The CDR3 nucleotides are TGTGCCAGCAGTACTCGGGACAGGGCCAACGAGCAGTACTTC. Translated, it gives CASSTRDRANEQYF.

This clone has only a few counts. V usage is TRBV21-1 and J usage is TRBJ1-2. TRBV21-1 counts as a pseudogene. The CDR3 runs 13 residues. This chain's CDR3 is CASSKKRDEGYTF. The CDR3 nucleotides are TGTGCCAGCAGTAAAAAGAGAGATGAAGGCTACACCTTC.

This clone was seen just once. The chain recombines TRBV7-8 with TRBJ2-7; possibly TRBD2 for D (6 bases). V was shortened by 5 bases and J by 7 bases, with 12 bases between the two germline ends. The CDR3 contains 12 residues. The germline V gene has CDR1 SGHVS and CDR2 FQNEAQ. CDR3 DNA sequence: TGTGCCAGCAGCGCAGGCGCGGGAGAGCAGTACTTC. Protein: CASSAGAGEQYF. The full variable domain, rest sourced from reference TRBV7-8 and TRBJ2-7, is GAGVSQSPRYKVAKRGQDVALRCDPISGHVSLFWYQQALGQGPEFLTYFQNEAQLDKSGLPSDRFFAERPEGSVSTLKIQRTQQEDSAVYLCASSAGAGEQYFGPGTRLTVT.

The chain links TRBV19 to TRBJ1-4; 9 bases map to TRBD1. Germline V gene sequence: CDR1 LNHDA, CDR2 SQIVND (reference sequence). V dropped 6 bases and J dropped 4; count of bases not matched to a gene: 3. The CDR3 loop spans 14 amino acids. The CDR3 protein is CASSRQGVNEKLFF. DNA for the CDR3: TGTGCCAGTAGCCGACAGGGGGTTAATGAAAAACTGTTTTTT.